This T cell receptor (beta chain) was sequenced for a study of Ad26.COV2.S vaccination and SARS-CoV-2 variants. Study overall: Once, or twice with 56 days between doses, Ad26.COV2.S was given intramuscularly.

Specified treatment: roughly 18 received Ad26.COV2.S at low or high dose, single or two shots; a few received placebo; per-sample allocation not given. Specimens were obtained on day 63 following the first vaccine or placebo injection. The method was immunoSEQ multiplex PCR; TCRdb's version includes in-frame clones alone and lacks a portion of them. The sample lists a few hundred thousand clones; around nine tenths were seen once. Per germline, CDR1 SGHNT and CDR2 YENEEA. The CDR3 sequence is 15 residues long. The V and J ends lost 1 base and 1 base, in that order; junction bases with no gene match: 3.

This chain uses TRBV11-3 with TRBJ2-7, with 8 bases matching TRBD2. The TCR was taken from a person between 18 and 65 years old who received the Ad26.COV2.S COVID-19 vaccine or a placebo. This specimen was peripheral blood, taken in a trial of Ad26.COV2.S vaccine versus placebo. CDR3 residues: CASSLGPGGSYEQYF. In nucleotides, the CDR3 is TGTGCCAGCAGCTTAGGGCCGGGAGGGTCCTACGAGCAGTACTTC.